This TCR beta chain was identified in a study of early T cells in non-severe SARS-CoV-2 infection. Study details: Chains were not paired, and sequencing was done on bulk RNA from unsorted whole blood.

Individual cDNA molecules received unique molecular identifiers. Each CDR3 protein gets one entry after TCRdb re-called the 5' RACE reads with MiXCR. The data show approximately 65,000 distinct CDR3 sequences, about an eighth seen once. Of note for this clonotype: The antigen remains undetermined.

The study, taken as a whole, reports: Private and CD4 specificities were missed by VDJdb matching, which favored anti-spike CD8 responses.

V lost 6 bases and J 2 bases, leaving 11 bases between the germline ends. Germline V gives CDR1 LNHDA, CDR2 SQIVND (reference sequence). CDR3 length: 14 residues. Sequencing was done on a sample of whole blood. The rearrangement uses TRBV19 and TRBJ1-5; D possibly corresponds to TRBD1 (5 bases). The clonotype comes from an adult who was a healthcare worker with PCR-confirmed SARS-CoV-2 infection or an uninfected control (not recorded which). CDR3 DNA: TGTGCCAGTAGGCCCAGGGCTGGCAATCAGCCCCAGCATTTT. Amino acid sequence: CASRPRAGNQPQHF.